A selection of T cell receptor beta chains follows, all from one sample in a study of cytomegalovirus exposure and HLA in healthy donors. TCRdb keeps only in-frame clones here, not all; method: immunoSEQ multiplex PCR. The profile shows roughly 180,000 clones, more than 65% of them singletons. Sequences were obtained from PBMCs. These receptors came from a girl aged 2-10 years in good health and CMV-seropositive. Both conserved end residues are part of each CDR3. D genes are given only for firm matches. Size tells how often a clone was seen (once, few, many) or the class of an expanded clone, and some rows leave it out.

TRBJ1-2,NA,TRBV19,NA,CASSTVGLLGYTF,TGTGCCAGTAGTACGGTGGGCCTCCTCGGCTACACCTTC
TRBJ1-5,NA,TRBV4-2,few,CASSQESGWGQPQHF,TGTGCCAGCAGCCAAGAGAGCGGGTGGGGACAGCCCCAGCATTTT
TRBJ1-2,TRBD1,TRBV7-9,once,CASSNTGGNGYTF,TGTGCCAGCAGCAATACAGGGGGAAACGGCTACACCTTC
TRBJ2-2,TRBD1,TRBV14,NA,CASSPRTGFPGELFF,TGTGCCAGCAGCCCCCGGACAGGGTTTCCCGGGGAGCTGTTTTTT
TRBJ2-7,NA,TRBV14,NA,CASSHRGNYEQYF,TGTGCCAGCAGCCACCGGGGGAACTACGAGCAGTACTTC
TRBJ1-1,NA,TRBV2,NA,CASSDSRGMVGNTEAFF,TGTGCCAGCAGTGATTCCCGGGGAATGGTCGGGAACACTGAAGCTTTCTTT
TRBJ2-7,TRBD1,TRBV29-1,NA,CSVERDRDEQYF,TGCAGCGTTGAACGGGACAGGGACGAGCAGTACTTC
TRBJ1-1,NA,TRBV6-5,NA,CASSYTRVAEAFF,TGTGCCAGCAGTTACACCAGGGTGGCTGAAGCTTTCTTT
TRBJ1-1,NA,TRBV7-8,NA,CASSSTQGFVNTEAFF,TGTGCCAGCAGCTCCACCCAGGGGTTCGTAAACACTGAAGCTTTCTTT
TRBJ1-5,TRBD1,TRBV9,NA,CASSPGTGWFQHF,TGTGCCAGCAGCCCCGGGACAGGGTGGTTTCAGCATTTT
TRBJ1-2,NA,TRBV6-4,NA,CASAVRAFAGFRYGYTF,TGTGCCAGCGCGGTGAGGGCCTTTGCGGGTTTCCGCTATGGCTACACCTTC
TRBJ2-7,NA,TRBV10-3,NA,CAISEQGAEKGEQYF,TGTGCCATCAGTGAACAGGGCGCGGAGAAGGGAGAGCAGTACTTC
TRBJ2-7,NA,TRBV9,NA,CASSVGGPGGYEQYF,TGTGCCAGCAGCGTAGGAGGCCCCGGGGGCTACGAGCAGTACTTC
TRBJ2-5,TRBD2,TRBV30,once,CAWSELSGGEETQYF,TGTGCCTGGAGTGAACTTAGCGGGGGGGAAGAGACCCAGTACTTC
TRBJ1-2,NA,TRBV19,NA,CASSIFPDYGYTF,TGTGCCAGTAGTATATTCCCAGACTATGGCTACACCTTC
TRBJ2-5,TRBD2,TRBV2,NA,CASQRGAGGETQYF,TGTGCCAGCCAGCGGGGGGCCGGCGGAGAGACCCAGTACTTC
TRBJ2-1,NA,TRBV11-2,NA,CASGKLVGEQFF,TGTGCCAGCGGGAAACTAGTGGGTGAGCAGTTCTTC
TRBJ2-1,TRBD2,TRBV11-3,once,CASSLVLAGASEQFF,TGTGCCAGCAGCTTAGTTCTAGCGGGAGCAAGTGAGCAGTTCTTC
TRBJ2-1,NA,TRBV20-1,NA,CSGFNNNEQFF,TGCAGTGGATTCAACAATAATGAGCAGTTCTTC
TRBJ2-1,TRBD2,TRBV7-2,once,CASSSVSLAGGPDEQFF,TGTGCCAGCAGCTCTGTATCCCTAGCGGGAGGGCCAGATGAGCAGTTCTTC
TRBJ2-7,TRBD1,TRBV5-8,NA,CASSTRDRPFSYEQYF,TGTGCCAGCAGCACTAGGGACAGACCGTTCTCCTACGAGCAGTACTTC
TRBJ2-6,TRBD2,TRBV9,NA,CASSVVGGGGANVLTF,TGTGCCAGCAGCGTAGTGGGCGGGGGTGGGGCCAACGTCCTGACTTTC
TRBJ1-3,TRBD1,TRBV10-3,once,CAISGWGTGAGNTIYF,TGTGCCATCAGTGGTTGGGGGACAGGGGCTGGAAACACCATATATTTT
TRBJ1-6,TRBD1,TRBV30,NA,CAWQGQPNSPLHF,TGTGCTTGGCAGGGACAGCCGAATTCACCCCTCCACTTT
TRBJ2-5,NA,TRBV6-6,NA,CASSQGGSVQETQYF,TGTGCCAGCAGTCAGGGGGGCAGTGTCCAAGAGACCCAGTACTTC
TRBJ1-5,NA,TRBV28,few,CASSLRGQPQHF,TGTGCCAGCAGTTTAAGAGGTCAGCCCCAGCATTTT
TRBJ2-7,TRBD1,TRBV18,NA,CASSLQGGQAYEQYF,TGTGCCAGCTCACTCCAAGGGGGACAGGCCTACGAGCAGTACTTC
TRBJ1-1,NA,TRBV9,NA,CAGKKGMNTEAFF,TGTGCCGGCAAAAAGGGGATGAACACTGAAGCTTTCTTT
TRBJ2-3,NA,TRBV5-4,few,CASSRESDTQYF,TGTGCCAGCAGCCGAGAGTCAGATACGCAGTATTTT
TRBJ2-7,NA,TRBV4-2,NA,CASSQDSGTRTYEQYF,TGTGCCAGCAGCCAAGATTCGGGGACACGGACCTACGAGCAGTACTTC
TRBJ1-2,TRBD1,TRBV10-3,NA,CAISERQGGIEANYGYTF,TGTGCCATCAGTGAAAGACAGGGGGGGATTGAAGCTAACTATGGCTACACCTTC
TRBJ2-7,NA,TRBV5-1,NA,CASSLGQPPYEQYF,TGCGCCAGCAGCTTGGGACAGCCCCCCTACGAGCAGTACTTC
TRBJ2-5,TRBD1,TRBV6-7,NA,CASSYPGQTYQETQYF,TGTGCCAGCAGTTACCCGGGACAGACGTACCAAGAGACCCAGTACTTC
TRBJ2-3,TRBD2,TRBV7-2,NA,CASSLNGLAMDTQYF,TGTGCCAGCAGCTTAAATGGACTAGCGATGGATACGCAGTATTTT
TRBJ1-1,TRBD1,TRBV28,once,CASKPMVGRRQGETEAFF,TGTGCCAGCAAACCAATGGTGGGGAGGAGACAGGGGGAAACTGAAGCTTTCTTT
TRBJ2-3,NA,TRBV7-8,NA,CASSPRRGGCTDTQYF,TGTGCCAGCAGCCCCCGGAGGGGTGGATGCACAGATACGCAGTATTTT
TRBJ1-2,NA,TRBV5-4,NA,CASSLDRGVFTYGYTF,TGTGCCAGCAGCTTGGATCGGGGAGTATTTACCTATGGCTACACCTTC
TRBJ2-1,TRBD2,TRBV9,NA,CASSVAGLAPYNEQFF,TGTGCCAGCAGCGTAGCGGGACTAGCCCCCTACAATGAGCAGTTCTTC
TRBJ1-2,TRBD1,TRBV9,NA,CASTTGADNYGYIF,TGTGCCAGCACCACAGGGGCGGATAACTATGGCTACATCTTC
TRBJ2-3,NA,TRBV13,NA,CASSLVRTDTQYF,TGTGCCAGCAGCTTAGTTCGGACAGATACGCAGTATTTT
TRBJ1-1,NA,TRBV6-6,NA,CASSYRGSTEAFF,TGTGCCAGCAGTTACAGGGGAAGCACTGAAGCTTTCTTT
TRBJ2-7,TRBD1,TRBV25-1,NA,CASGDSFFPYEQYF,TGTGCCAGCGGGGACAGTTTTTTCCCCTACGAGCAGTACTTC
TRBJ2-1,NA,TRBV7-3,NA,CASSRRTGEVAFNNEQFF,TGTGCCAGCAGCCGGCGAACCGGGGAAGTTGCCTTTAACAATGAGCAGTTCTTC
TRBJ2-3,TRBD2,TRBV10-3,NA,CAISGGSFPDTQYF,TGTGCCATCAGTGGCGGGAGCTTCCCAGATACGCAGTATTTT
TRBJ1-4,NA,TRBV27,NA,CASSPSGEKLFF,TGTGCCAGCAGCCCATCGGGTGAAAAACTGTTTTTT
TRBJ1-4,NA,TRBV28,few,CASSSRTEATNEKLFF,TGTGCCAGCAGTTCCCGGACAGAGGCAACTAATGAAAAACTGTTTTTT
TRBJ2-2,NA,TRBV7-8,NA,CASSLNERANTGELFF,TGTGCCAGCAGCTTAAACGAGAGGGCGAACACCGGGGAGCTGTTTTTT
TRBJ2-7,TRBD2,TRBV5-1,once,CASSLAGGSYEQYF,TGCGCCAGCAGCTTAGCGGGAGGTTCCTACGAGCAGTACTTC
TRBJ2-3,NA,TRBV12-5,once,CASGLKGGTDTQYF,TGTGCTAGTGGTTTGAAAGGGGGCACAGATACGCAGTATTTT
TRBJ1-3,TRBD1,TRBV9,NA,CASSVDSDRISGNTIYF,TGTGCCAGCAGCGTAGACTCGGACAGGATCTCTGGAAACACCATATATTTT
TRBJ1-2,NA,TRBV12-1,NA,CASSGRGGESYGYTF,TGTGCCAGCAGCGGAAGGGGGGGGGAATCCTATGGCTACACCTTC
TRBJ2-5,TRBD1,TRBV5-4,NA,CASSKTGQGNRETQYF,TGTGCCAGCAGCAAGACGGGACAGGGTAATCGGGAGACCCAGTACTTC